One sample yielded the 5 T cell receptor beta chains listed below, sequenced in a study of blood T cell repertoires in COVID-19. The assay was immunoSEQ multiplex PCR, and TCRdb's table has in-frame clones only and misses some. The sample contains 100,000 to 110,000 clones, more than 85% of which appear only once. The sequencing sample was made of peripheral blood. The origin of the receptors is a man between 45 and 60 years old with active COVID-19.

This clone appeared a few times. The V and J genes are TRBV6-1 and TRBJ2-5; D is unresolved. CDR1 is MNHNS, CDR2 SASEGT, per germline. The CDR3 is 15 amino acids. The V end was cut by 0 bases, the J end by 2 bases, with 10 bases between. CDR3: CASSEASPGQETQYF. The DNA for the CDR3 is TGTGCCAGCAGTGAAGCCTCCCCAGGACAAGAGACCCAGTACTTC.

The chain has TRBV2 and TRBJ1-4; tentative D call: TRBD1 (5 bases). Germline CDR1 reads SNHLY; CDR2 reads FYNNEI. The V and J ends lost 9 bases and 10 bases respectively, with 18 bases between them. This CDR3 contains 13 residues. The CDR3 nucleotides are TGTGCCAGAAGGTCAGCGGCCGGGGGAAAACTGTTTTTT. The encoded protein is CARRSAAGGKLFF. Full variable domain (rest looked up from reference TRBV2 and TRBJ1-4): EPEVTQTPSHQVTQMGQEVILRCVPISNHLYFYWYRQILGQKVEFLVSFYNNEISEKSEIFDDQFSVERPDGSNFTLKIRSTKLEDSAMYFCARRSAAGGKLFFGSGTQLSVL.

This clone is a singleton in its sample. The chain joins TRBV7-9 to TRBJ1-6; TRBD1 matches 7 bases. The germline V gene encodes CDR1 SEHNR and CDR2 FQNEAQ (reference sequence). The CDR3 has 17 amino acids. Germline trimming cut 5 bases from V and 8 bases from J; bases unmatched to any gene: 15. The CDR3 DNA reads as TGTGCCAGCAGCCCCGGACAGGAGCGGTCGGTCGATTCACCCCTCCACTTT. This translates into CASSPGQERSVDSPLHF.

J is TRBJ2-2 and V is TRBV18, with D possibly matching TRBD2 (5 bases). Trimming shortened V by 4 bases and J by 0 bases, and 9 bases separated the two germline ends. Germline lookup yields CDR1 KGHSH and CDR2 LQKENI. There are 15 residues in the CDR3. CDR3 in amino acids: CASSRVEANTGELFF. The CDR3, as DNA: TGTGCCAGCTCACGCGTGGAGGCGAACACCGGGGAGCTGTTTTTT.

The V and J genes are TRBV5-8 and TRBJ2-1, with TRBD1 identical over 7 bases. The CDR3 length is 20 residues. Germline loops: CDR1 SGHTS, CDR2 YDEGEE. V gave up 2 bases and J gave up 0 bases; unmatched junction bases: 17. CDR3 loop: CASSLNRATGFYSSYNEQFF. For the CDR3, the DNA is TGTGCCAGCAGCTTAAACAGGGCGACAGGGTTTTATAGCTCCTACAATGAGCAGTTCTTC.